What follows are 25 T cell receptor beta chains derived from one specimen sequenced in a study of CD8+ T cells in alopecia areata. The treatment here: oral pan-JAK inhibitor, 5-10 mg twice daily. Reverse transcription of extracted RNA yielded cDNA, which provided the sequencing template. TCRdb keeps only in-frame clones here, not all; method: immunoSEQ multiplex PCR. The data hold tens of thousands of clones, with about 71% observed a single time. The starting material was CD8+ T cells sorted from blood, obtained at week 24, from a patient treated with tofacitinib. The source is a human donor with alopecia areata.

V usage is TRBV4-1 and J usage is TRBJ1-5; no clear D gene. The CDR3 is made up of 14 amino acids. V lost 5 bases and J lost 4, with 12 bases in between. Germline V gene sequence: CDR1 MGHRA, CDR2 YSYEKL. In DNA, the CDR3 is TGCGCCAGCAGCAGCGAGGCAGGAAATCAGCCCCAGCATTTT. Its protein is CASSSEAGNQPQHF.

This chain connects TRBV5-4 to TRBJ2-7; TRBD1 aligns across 9 bases. From germline, CDR1 is SGHNT and CDR2 YYREEE (reference sequence). The length of the CDR3 is 16 residues. V dropped 4 bases and J dropped 5; count of bases not matched to a gene: 13. The CDR3 bases are TGTGCCAGCAGCGATACACACCGGGACAGGGTGAACGAGCAGTACTTC. It codes for CASSDTHRDRVNEQYF.

The chain combines TRBV7-2 with TRBJ1-1, with D unclear. V lost 3 bases and J 4 bases, leaving 6 bases between the germline ends. Germline V gene sequence: CDR1 SGHTA, CDR2 FQGNSA. The CDR3 is made up of 12 amino acids. The CDR3 DNA is TGTGCCAGCAGCTTGGGAGTCACTGAAGCTTTCTTT. As protein: CASSLGVTEAFF.

The V gene is TRBV2, the J gene TRBJ2-3; 8 bases are a match to TRBD1. CDR3 length: 15 amino acids. With 7 bases clipped from V and 0 bases from J, the junction kept 6 bases outside the gene matches. Germline loops: CDR1 SNHLY, CDR2 FYNNEI. CDR3 amino acids: CASKSGQASTDTQYF. CDR3 DNA: TGTGCCAGCAAATCGGGACAGGCAAGCACAGATACGCAGTATTTT.

The chain has TRBV4-2 and TRBJ2-2, with unresolved D. The V end was cut by 1 base, the J end by 2 bases, with 11 bases between. The CDR3 extends over 16 amino acids. Germline CDR1 reads LGHNA; CDR2 reads YNFKEQ. As DNA, the CDR3 is TGTGCCAGCAGCCAAGCTAAGGATCCAAACACCGGGGAGCTGTTTTTT. The encoded protein is CASSQAKDPNTGELFF.

This clone was observed a few times. The chain employs TRBV14 and TRBJ1-1, with D possibly matching TRBD1 (5 bases). Germline CDR1 is SGHDN and CDR2 is FVKESK. V was cut by 2 bases and J by 4 bases, with 14 bases left in between. This CDR3 comprises 15 residues. The chain's CDR3 is CASSQLGREITEAFF. The CDR3, as DNA: TGTGCCAGCAGCCAATTGGGCAGGGAGATCACTGAAGCTTTCTTT.

The chain couples TRBV6-1 to TRBJ1-2; D is possibly TRBD1 (5 bases). The CDR3 contains 14 residues. The V end lost 7 bases, the J end lost 3 bases, and 15 bases lay between the germline ends. The germline V gene encodes CDR1 MNHNS and CDR2 SASEGT. CDR3 residues: CASKTDLMDYGYTF. DNA for the CDR3: TGTGCCAGCAAGACAGACTTGATGGACTATGGCTACACCTTC.

J is TRBJ2-5 and V is TRBV28; D is perhaps TRBD2 (5 bases). CDR1 and CDR2 (germline): MDHEN, SYDVKM. Trimming removed 2 bases at V and 6 bases at J, with 10 bases between. CDR3 length equals 13 residues. CDR3 region: CASSLAGWKTQYF. CDR3 nucleotide sequence: TGTGCCAGCAGTTTAGCGGGTTGGAAGACCCAGTACTTC.

The table lists this clone with a count of one. CDR3 sequence: CASSPNFPYEQYF. DNA for the CDR3: TGTGCCAGCAGTCCCAACTTCCCCTACGAGCAGTACTTC. This chain uses TRBV27 with TRBJ2-7; the D is unclear. Trimming shortened V by 5 bases and J by 2 bases, and 10 bases separated the two germline ends. Germline CDR1 reads MNHEY; CDR2 reads SMNVEV (reference sequence). This CDR3 spans 13 amino acids.

The rearrangement uses TRBV7-9 and TRBJ2-7; 9 bases fit TRBD1. The ends lost 5 bases at V and 5 bases at J; junction bases unmatched: 10. The germline V gene encodes CDR1 SEHNR and CDR2 FQNEAQ (reference sequence). The CDR3 length is 15 residues. CDR3 DNA: TGTGCCAGCAGCCACTCGGGACAGGGCGGCAACGAGCAGTACTTC. This gives the protein CASSHSGQGGNEQYF.

The V and J genes are TRBV7-6 and TRBJ2-1; the D call may be TRBD1 or TRBD2 (5 bases each). V lost 5 bases to trimming and J lost 10 bases, with 12 bases between them. Germline assignment: CDR1 SGHVS and CDR2 FNYEAQ. The CDR3 is 12 residues long. Here the CDR3 DNA reads TGTGCCAGCAGCCCTGGGGACGGGGAGCAGTTCTTC. It specifies CASSPGDGEQFF.

This clone was seen a few times. This chain connects TRBV4-3 to TRBJ1-6; D unclear. Germline V gene sequence: CDR1 LGHNA, CDR2 YSLEER. This CDR3 has 17 residues. V was clipped by 0 bases and J by 6 bases, with 15 bases between them. CDR3 amino acids: CASSQDLSLTGNSPLHF. CDR3 nucleotide sequence: TGCGCCAGCAGCCAAGATCTTAGCTTGACTGGTAATTCACCCCTCCACTTT.

This chain links TRBV5-1 with TRBJ1-6, with 7 nucleotides matching TRBD1. J was trimmed by 10 bases and V by 3 bases; bases with no gene match: 4. Germline V lookup: CDR1 SGHRS, CDR2 YFSETQ. CDR3 length equals 13 residues. The CDR3 DNA reads TGCGCCAGCAGCTCAGGGGGTGGATCACCCCTCCACTTT. The encoded protein is CASSSGGGSPLHF. The whole variable domain, remainder taken from reference TRBV5-1 and TRBJ1-6, is KAGVTQTPRYLIKTRGQQVTLSCSPISGHRSVSWYQQTPGQGLQFLFEYFSETQRNKGNFPGRFSGRQFSNSRSEMNVSTLELGDSALYLCASSSGGGSPLHFGNGTRLTVT.

The CDR3 nucleotides read TGCAGCGTTAAATCAACCCGCCCCCCTCCAGATACGCAGTATTTT. Its translation: CSVKSTRPPPDTQYF. This chain connects TRBV29-1 to TRBJ2-3; the D is unclear. The CDR3 loop spans 15 amino acids. V was cut by 5 bases and J by 4 bases, with 19 bases left in between. Germline-derived CDR1 and CDR2 are SQVTM and ANQGSEA.

This clone was recorded a few times. The genes are TRBV5-1 and TRBJ2-7, with D possibly TRBD1 on 5 matching bases. The ends were cut back, 2 bases at V and 0 bases at J, with 9 bases in the middle. Germline V CDR1 and CDR2: SGHRS, YFSETQ. The CDR3 loop spans 14 amino acids. The CDR3 region is CASSFRVSSYEQYF. CDR3 DNA sequence: TGCGCCAGCAGCTTCAGGGTAAGCTCCTACGAGCAGTACTTC.

This CDR3 is CASSIWTRSTDTQYF. The CDR3 DNA is TGTGCCAGCAGTATCTGGACTAGGAGCACAGATACGCAGTATTTT. V is TRBV27 and J is TRBJ2-3; 7 bases line up with TRBD2. V gave up 5 bases and J gave up 0 bases; unmatched junction bases: 5. Germline CDR1 reads MNHEY; CDR2 reads SMNVEV (reference sequence). CDR3 size: 15 residues.

This clone was picked up one time. The rearrangement links TRBV5-1 to TRBJ1-2, with D unclear. The CDR3 loop spans 15 amino acids. V was trimmed by 0 bases and J by 0 bases, leaving 9 bases between them. CDR1 is SGHRS, CDR2 YFSETQ, per germline. CDR3 coding DNA: TGCGCCAGCAGCTTGGTAGCCACTTCTAACTATGGCTACACCTTC. It encodes CASSLVATSNYGYTF.

This clone was counted a few times. The CDR3 region is CASSSLGTSSHEQFF. Written as DNA, the CDR3 is TGCGCCAGCAGCTCACTAGGGACTAGCAGCCATGAGCAGTTCTTC. The V and J genes are TRBV5-1 and TRBJ2-1; 9 bases agree with TRBD2. The CDR3 totals 15 residues. In germline, CDR1 is SGHRS, CDR2 YFSETQ. V was pared by 3 bases and J by 8 bases, with 9 bases of the junction left unmatched. The full variable domain, rest sourced from reference TRBV5-1 and TRBJ2-1, is KAGVTQTPRYLIKTRGQQVTLSCSPISGHRSVSWYQQTPGQGLQFLFEYFSETQRNKGNFPGRFSGRQFSNSRSEMNVSTLELGDSALYLCASSSLGTSSHEQFFGPGTRLTVL.

V usage is TRBV29-1 and J usage is TRBJ2-7, with TRBD1 as a possible D gene (6 bases). V gave up 6 bases and J gave up 0 bases, with 15 bases separating them. CDR3 size: 14 residues. Germline V lookup: CDR1 SQVTM, CDR2 ANQGSEA. The CDR3 region is CSVGFTGSSYEQYF. The CDR3 DNA is TGCAGCGTCGGGTTTACAGGGTCCTCCTACGAGCAGTACTTC.

The chain carries TRBV9 and TRBJ2-2, with 9 bases identical to TRBD2. The junction had 6 bases not matched to a gene; V was cut back by 3 bases and J by 6 bases. This CDR3 spans 15 amino acids. Germline CDR1 reads SGDLS; CDR2 reads YYNGEE. In DNA, the CDR3 is TGTGCCAGCAGCGCTCCGGCGGGAGGGGCCGGGGAGCTGTTTTTT. Protein: CASSAPAGGAGELFF.

The rearrangement joins TRBV6-5 to TRBJ2-1; no definite D call. CDR1 and CDR2 from the germline V gene are MNHEY and SVGAGI. V dropped 8 bases and J dropped 3 bases, with 5 bases sitting between them. This CDR3 has 11 amino acids. The CDR3 is CASESYNEQFF. The CDR3 DNA sequence: TGTGCCAGCGAGAGCTACAATGAGCAGTTCTTC.

The chain carries TRBV7-9 and TRBJ2-5; D may be TRBD1 (5 bases). V was cut by 3 bases and J by 1 base, with 9 bases left in between. This CDR3 is built from 14 residues. Germline CDR1 SEHNR, CDR2 FQNEAQ (reference sequence). DNA of the CDR3: TGTGCCAGCAGCTTTGGCCAGGGCCAAGAGACCCAGTACTTC. This sequence encodes CASSFGQGQETQYF.

The gene calls are TRBV7-9 and TRBJ2-2; D perhaps matches TRBD2 (5 bases). The germline V and J ends were trimmed by 5 bases and 6 bases, with 28 bases remaining between them. The CDR3 contains 19 residues. Germline values: CDR1 SEHNR, CDR2 FQNEAQ (reference sequence). In nucleotides, the CDR3 is TGTGCCAGCAGCCCCGCCAAGGGCTCAGCGGAGGACCTGGCCGGGGAGCTGTTTTTT. It yields the protein CASSPAKGSAEDLAGELFF.

This clone is a singleton in its sample. This chain joins TRBV29-1 and TRBJ2-1, with 7 bases matching TRBD1. Germline V lookup: CDR1 SQVTM, CDR2 ANQGSEA. CDR3 length equals 14 residues. V gave up 3 bases and J gave up 5 bases; unmatched junction bases: 7. The CDR3 sequence: CSVDTGARDNEQFF. The CDR3 nucleotides are TGCAGCGTTGATACAGGGGCGAGGGACAATGAGCAGTTCTTC.

This chain uses TRBV4-1 with TRBJ2-3; 12 bases align to TRBD2. This CDR3 comprises 15 residues. Trimming at V came to 6 bases and at J to 4 bases, leaving 5 bases not matched to a gene. Germline V gene data show CDR1 as MGHRA and CDR2 as YSYEKL. Here the CDR3 reads CASRTSGRAADTQYF. Written as DNA, the CDR3 is TGCGCCAGCAGGACTAGCGGGAGAGCGGCAGATACGCAGTATTTT.